Listed below are T cell receptor beta chains from one sample, sequenced in a study of ipilimumab plus nivolumab after autologous stem cell transplantation. The table came from immunoSEQ multiplex PCR; TCRdb's copy has only in-frame clones and leaves some out. The data hold about 83,000 clones, with 83% observed a single time. Specimen: PBMCs, collected in a trial of ipilimumab plus nivolumab as post-transplant consolidation. The receptors shown here come from a male donor with diffuse large B-cell lymphoma. Each CDR3 is given with its conserved first and last residue. A D gene is named only where the DNA matches it firmly. Clone sizes are given selectively: once, few, many, or a class where the clone is expanded.

j_call,v_call,d_call,clone_size,cdr3_aa,cdr3_nt
TRBJ2-7,TRBV7-6,TRBD2,.,CASSGGGLGNYEQYF,TGTGCCAGCAGCGGGGGGGGTCTGGGAAACTACGAGCAGTACTTC
TRBJ1-1,TRBV19,.,.,CASSMKGVTEAFF,TGTGCCAGTAGTATGAAAGGGGTGACTGAAGCTTTCTTT
TRBJ2-1,TRBV6-5,TRBD2,.,CASSYSTSGEFEQFF,TGTGCCAGCAGTTACTCGACTAGCGGGGAGTTTGAGCAGTTCTTC
TRBJ2-7,TRBV9,.,.,CASSPNVGAYEQYF,TGTGCCAGCAGCCCGAATGTAGGGGCCTACGAGCAGTACTTC
TRBJ1-1,TRBV7-8,TRBD1,many,CASSFGQGTEAFF,TGTGCCAGCAGCTTCGGACAGGGAACTGAAGCTTTCTTT
TRBJ2-5,TRBV2,.,once,CASTGQGGETQYF,TGTGCCAGCACCGGACAGGGAGGGGAGACCCAGTACTTC
TRBJ1-5,TRBV11-1,.,.,CASSPTLAGRNQPQHF,TGTGCCAGCAGTCCAACCCTCGCAGGGCGTAATCAGCCCCAGCATTTT
TRBJ1-5,TRBV21-1,.,.,CASSKRNRGINQPQHF,TGTGCCAGCAGCAAAAGGAATAGGGGTATTAATCAGCCCCAGCATTTT
TRBJ2-1,TRBV6-5,.,.,CASNQGGSLNEQFF,TGTGCCAGCAACCAGGGGGGGTCGTTAAATGAGCAGTTCTTC
TRBJ2-3,TRBV11-1,.,.,CASSRRPLRTDTQYF,TGTGCCAGCAGCCGCCGCCCGCTGCGCACAGATACGCAGTATTTT
TRBJ2-2,TRBV10-3,.,.,CAISESIRRSPDTGELFF,TGTGCCATCAGTGAGTCTATAAGGAGGAGCCCCGACACCGGGGAGCTGTTTTTT
TRBJ2-2,TRBV21-1,.,.,CASSNDRDRGRSGELFF,TGTGCCAGCAGCAACGACCGGGACAGGGGGCGATCCGGGGAGCTGTTTTTT
TRBJ2-1,TRBV2,TRBD2,.,CASVERGGGEQFF,TGTGCCTCTGTCGAGCGGGGAGGAGGTGAGCAGTTCTTC
TRBJ2-3,TRBV5-1,.,.,CASSLATRPDTQYF,TGCGCCAGCAGCTTGGCCACACGCCCCGATACGCAGTATTTT
TRBJ1-5,TRBV13,.,.,CASSLGGGNRPQHF,TGTGCCAGCAGCTTAGGAGGTGGGAACCGGCCCCAGCATTTT
TRBJ2-1,TRBV7-9,TRBD2,few,CASSSGGKAFF,TGTGCCAGCAGTAGCGGGGGTAAGGCGTTCTTC
TRBJ2-5,TRBV5-1,TRBD2,few,CASSLAGGLEETQYF,TGCGCCAGCAGCTTGGCCGGGGGACTAGAAGAGACCCAGTACTTC
TRBJ1-2,TRBV5-4,.,few,CASSSQPANYGYTF,TGTGCCAGCAGCTCACAGCCAGCTAACTATGGCTACACCTTC
TRBJ2-3,TRBV5-1,.,.,CASSLGGGVLSTDTQYF,TGCGCCAGCAGCTTGGGAGGCGGGGTCTTAAGCACAGATACGCAGTATTTT
TRBJ1-5,TRBV2,TRBD1,.,CASSEGDRDQPQHF,TGTGCCAGCAGTGAAGGGGACAGGGATCAGCCCCAGCATTTT
TRBJ2-3,TRBV5-4,.,.,CASTKQNTQYF,TGTGCCAGCACGAAGCAGAATACGCAGTATTTT
TRBJ2-5,TRBV11-3,TRBD1,once,CASSLGGQREMEQYF,TGTGCCAGCAGCTTAGGGGGACAGCGTGAGATGGAGCAGTACTTC
TRBJ2-2,TRBV7-3,.,.,CASRDQKGTNTGELFF,TGTGCCAGCAGGGATCAGAAGGGGACGAACACCGGGGAGCTGTTTTTT
TRBJ2-7,TRBV29-1,.,.,CSVGTGKGEYEQYF,TGCAGCGTGGGGACGGGAAAAGGAGAATACGAGCAGTACTTC
TRBJ2-5,TRBV5-1,.,.,CASSLDRQTQYF,TGCGCCAGCAGCTTGGACAGACAGACCCAGTACTTC
TRBJ1-2,TRBV4-2,.,.,CASSQDFGSFNYGYTF,TGTGCCAGCAGCCAAGATTTCGGCAGCTTCAACTATGGCTACACCTTC
TRBJ2-5,TRBV5-1,TRBD2,.,CASSPGLAGGQETQYF,TGCGCCAGCAGCCCCGGACTAGCGGGGGGCCAAGAGACCCAGTACTTC
TRBJ2-5,TRBV5-6,TRBD1,.,CASSLGGQEETQYF,TGTGCCAGCAGCTTGGGAGGACAGGAGGAGACCCAGTACTTC
TRBJ1-1,TRBV27,TRBD1,.,CASSSGTGAPGSAFF,TGTGCCAGCAGTTCCGGGACAGGGGCTCCAGGGAGTGCTTTCTTT
TRBJ2-5,TRBV5-4,.,.,CASSLGGGETQYF,TGTGCCAGCAGCTTGGGGGGTGGAGAGACCCAGTACTTC
TRBJ2-3,TRBV7-6,.,.,CASSTLLGGGAGDTQYF,TGTGCCAGCAGCACCCTCCTTGGAGGGGGGGCCGGAGATACGCAGTATTTT
TRBJ1-1,TRBV7-9,.,.,CASGAGQLDTEAFF,TGTGCCAGCGGAGCGGGGCAACTTGACACTGAAGCTTTCTTT
TRBJ2-1,TRBV5-1,.,.,CASSLEIKDEQFF,TGCGCCAGCAGCTTGGAGATTAAGGATGAGCAGTTCTTC
TRBJ2-3,TRBV5-1,TRBD2,.,CASSLGTSGGADTQYF,TGCGCCAGCAGCTTGGGTACTAGCGGGGGGGCAGATACGCAGTATTTT
TRBJ1-2,TRBV5-4,.,.,CASSLDRSNYGYTF,TGTGCCAGCAGCTTGGACAGGTCGAACTATGGCTACACCTTC
TRBJ1-2,TRBV2,.,.,CASTPRDLGGGYTF,TGTGCCAGCACCCCCCGGGACCTCGGAGGGGGCTACACCTTC
TRBJ1-2,TRBV11-1,TRBD1,.,CASSLTGGYGYTF,TGTGCCAGCAGCTTGACAGGGGGCTATGGCTACACCTTC
TRBJ2-5,TRBV21-1,.,.,CASPWGLAKQETQYF,TGTGCCAGCCCGTGGGGACTAGCTAAACAAGAGACCCAGTACTTC
TRBJ2-2,TRBV5-1,.,.,CASSVTVGANTGELFF,TGCGCCAGCAGCGTTACCGTCGGCGCGAACACCGGGGAGCTGTTTTTT
TRBJ2-3,TRBV7-9,TRBD2,.,CASSLAAGGTDTQYF,TGTGCCAGCAGCTTAGCAGCGGGGGGCACAGATACGCAGTATTTT
TRBJ2-7,TRBV5-1,TRBD2,.,CASSAGLAGAAYEQYF,TGCGCCAGCAGCGCGGGACTAGCGGGGGCCGCATACGAGCAGTACTTC
TRBJ2-5,TRBV5-4,.,.,CASSLSERGQETQYF,TGTGCCAGCAGCCTGAGCGAGCGAGGGCAAGAGACCCAGTACTTC
TRBJ2-7,TRBV7-2,.,.,CASSLGTHSYEQYF,TGTGCCAGCAGCCTCGGGACCCATTCCTACGAGCAGTACTTC
TRBJ2-3,TRBV19,TRBD1,.,CASSSNRGVFSTDTQYF,TGTGCCAGTAGTAGCAACAGGGGAGTGTTTAGCACAGATACGCAGTATTTT
TRBJ1-1,TRBV9,TRBD1,.,CASSVADRAWDTEAFF,TGTGCCAGCAGCGTAGCCGACAGGGCGTGGGACACTGAAGCTTTCTTT
TRBJ2-5,TRBV7-2,.,.,CASSPEWALYQETQYF,TGTGCCAGCAGCCCGGAGTGGGCCTTGTACCAAGAGACCCAGTACTTC
TRBJ1-1,TRBV5-5,.,.,CASRTAMNTEAFF,TGTGCCAGCAGGACAGCCATGAACACTGAAGCTTTCTTT